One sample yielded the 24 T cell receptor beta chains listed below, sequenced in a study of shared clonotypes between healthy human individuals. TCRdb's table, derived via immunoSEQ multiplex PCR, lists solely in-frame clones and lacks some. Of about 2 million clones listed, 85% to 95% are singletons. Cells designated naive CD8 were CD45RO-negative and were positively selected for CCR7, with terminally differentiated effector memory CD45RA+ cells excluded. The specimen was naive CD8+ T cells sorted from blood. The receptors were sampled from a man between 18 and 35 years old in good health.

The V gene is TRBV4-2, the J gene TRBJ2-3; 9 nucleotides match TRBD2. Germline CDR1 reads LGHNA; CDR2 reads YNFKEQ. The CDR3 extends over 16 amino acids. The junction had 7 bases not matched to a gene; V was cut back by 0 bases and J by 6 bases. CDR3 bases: TGTGCCAGCAGCCAAGACCGGCTAGCGGGGTCTGATACGCAGTATTTT. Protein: CASSQDRLAGSDTQYF.

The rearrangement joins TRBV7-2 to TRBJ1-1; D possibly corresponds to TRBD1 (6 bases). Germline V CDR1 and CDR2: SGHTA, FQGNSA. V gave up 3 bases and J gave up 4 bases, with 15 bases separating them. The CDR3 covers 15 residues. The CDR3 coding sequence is TGTGCCAGCAGCTTTGGACGCGGGGGCAGCACTGAAGCTTTCTTT. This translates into CASSFGRGGSTEAFF.

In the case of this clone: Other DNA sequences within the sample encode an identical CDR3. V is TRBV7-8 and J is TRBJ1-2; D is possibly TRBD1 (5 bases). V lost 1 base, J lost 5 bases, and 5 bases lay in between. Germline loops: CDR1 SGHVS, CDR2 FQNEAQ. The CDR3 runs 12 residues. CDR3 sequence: CASSLGGYGYTF. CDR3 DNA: TGTGCCAGCAGCTTAGGGGGGTATGGCTACACCTTC.

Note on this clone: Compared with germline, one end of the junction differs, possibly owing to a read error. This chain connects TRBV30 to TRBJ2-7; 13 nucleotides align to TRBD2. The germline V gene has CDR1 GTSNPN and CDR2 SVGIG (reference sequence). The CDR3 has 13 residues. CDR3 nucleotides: TGTGCCTGGATGGGACTAGCGGGATCCGAGCAGCACTTC. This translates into CAWMGLAGSEQHF.

The chain's CDR3 is CASSHLRGDYTGELFF. CDR3 DNA sequence: TGCGCCAGCAGCCACCTTAGGGGGGACTATACCGGGGAGCTGTTTTTT. This chain links TRBV10-1 with TRBJ2-2; maybe TRBD2 (7 bases). Trimming shortened V by 6 bases and J by 5 bases, and 19 bases separated the two germline ends. Germline lookup yields CDR1 WNHNN and CDR2 SYGVQD (reference sequence). The CDR3 is 16 amino acids.

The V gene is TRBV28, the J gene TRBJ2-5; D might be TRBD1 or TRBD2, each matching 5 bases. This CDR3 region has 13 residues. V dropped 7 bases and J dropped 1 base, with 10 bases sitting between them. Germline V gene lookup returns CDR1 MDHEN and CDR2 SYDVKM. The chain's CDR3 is CASTLGTQETQYF. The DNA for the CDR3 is TGTGCCAGCACCCTGGGGACCCAAGAGACCCAGTACTTC.

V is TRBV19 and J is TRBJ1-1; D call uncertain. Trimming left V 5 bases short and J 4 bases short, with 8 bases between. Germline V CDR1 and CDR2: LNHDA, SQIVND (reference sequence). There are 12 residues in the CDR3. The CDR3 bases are TGTGCCAGTAGTGATCCGCCCACTGAAGCTTTCTTT. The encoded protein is CASSDPPTEAFF.

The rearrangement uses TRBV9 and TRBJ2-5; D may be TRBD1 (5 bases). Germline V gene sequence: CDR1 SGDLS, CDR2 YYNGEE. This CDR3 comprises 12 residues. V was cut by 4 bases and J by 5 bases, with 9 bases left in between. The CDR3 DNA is TGTGCCAGCAGCAGGGGTTCGGAGACCCAGTACTTC. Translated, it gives CASSRGSETQYF.

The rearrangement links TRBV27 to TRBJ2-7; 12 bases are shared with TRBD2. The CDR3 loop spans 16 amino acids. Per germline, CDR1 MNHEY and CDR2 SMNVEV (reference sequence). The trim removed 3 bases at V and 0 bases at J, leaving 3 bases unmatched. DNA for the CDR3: TGTGCCAGCAGTTTGTCGGGACTAGCGGGCTCCTACGAGCAGTACTTC. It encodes CASSLSGLAGSYEQYF.

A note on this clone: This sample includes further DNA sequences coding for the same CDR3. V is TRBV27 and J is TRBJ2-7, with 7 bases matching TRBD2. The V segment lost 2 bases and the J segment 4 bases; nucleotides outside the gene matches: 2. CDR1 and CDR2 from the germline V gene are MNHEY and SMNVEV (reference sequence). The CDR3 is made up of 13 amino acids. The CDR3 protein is CASSLAGAYEQYF. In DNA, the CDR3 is TGTGCCAGCAGTTTAGCGGGAGCATACGAGCAGTACTTC.

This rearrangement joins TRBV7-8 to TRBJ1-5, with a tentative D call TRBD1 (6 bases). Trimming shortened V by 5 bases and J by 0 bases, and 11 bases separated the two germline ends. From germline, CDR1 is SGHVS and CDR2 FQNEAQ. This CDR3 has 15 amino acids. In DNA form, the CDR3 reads TGTGCCAGCAGCCGACAGGAGTATAGCAATCAGCCCCAGCATTTT. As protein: CASSRQEYSNQPQHF.

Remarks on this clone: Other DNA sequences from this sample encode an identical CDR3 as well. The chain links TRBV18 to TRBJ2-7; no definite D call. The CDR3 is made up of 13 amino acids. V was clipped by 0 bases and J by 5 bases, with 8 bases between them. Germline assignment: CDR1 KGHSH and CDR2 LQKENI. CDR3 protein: CASSPPGEDEQYF. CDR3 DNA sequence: TGTGCCAGCTCACCACCGGGCGAGGACGAGCAGTACTTC.

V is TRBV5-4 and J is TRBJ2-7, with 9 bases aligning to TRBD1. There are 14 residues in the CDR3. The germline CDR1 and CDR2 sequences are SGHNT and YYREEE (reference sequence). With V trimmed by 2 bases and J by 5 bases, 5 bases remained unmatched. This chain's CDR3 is CASSLQGAPHEQYF. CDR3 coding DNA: TGTGCCAGCAGCTTACAGGGGGCGCCCCACGAGCAGTACTTC.

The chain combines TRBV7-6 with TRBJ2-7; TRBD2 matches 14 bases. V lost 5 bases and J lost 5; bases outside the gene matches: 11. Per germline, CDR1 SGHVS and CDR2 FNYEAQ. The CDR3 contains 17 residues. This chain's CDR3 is CASSERLAGGPSDEQYF. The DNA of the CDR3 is TGTGCCAGCAGCGAGAGACTAGCGGGAGGGCCTTCGGACGAGCAGTACTTC.

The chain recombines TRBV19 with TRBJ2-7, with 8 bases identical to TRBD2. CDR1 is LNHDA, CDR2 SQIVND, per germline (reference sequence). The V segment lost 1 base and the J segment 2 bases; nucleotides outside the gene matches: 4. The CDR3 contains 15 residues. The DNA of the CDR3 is TGTGCCAGTAGTATAGTAAGCGGGAGAACCTACGAGCAGTACTTC. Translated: CASSIVSGRTYEQYF.

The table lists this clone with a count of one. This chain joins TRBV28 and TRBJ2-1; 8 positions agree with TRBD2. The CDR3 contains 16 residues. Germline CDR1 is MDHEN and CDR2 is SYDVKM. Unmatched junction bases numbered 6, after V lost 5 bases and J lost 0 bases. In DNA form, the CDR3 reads TGTGCCAGCAGTGGCCTTACTAGCGGCTCCTACAATGAGCAGTTCTTC. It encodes CASSGLTSGSYNEQFF.

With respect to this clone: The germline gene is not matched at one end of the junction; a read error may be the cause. The CDR3, as DNA: TGTGCCAGCAGTCTCCAGGAAGAGGCCCAGTACTTC. Its translation is CASSLQEEAQYF. This chain connects TRBV7-9 to TRBJ2-5; no firm D call. This CDR3 is 12 amino acids long. The germline CDR1 and CDR2 sequences are SEHNR and FQNEAQ (reference sequence).

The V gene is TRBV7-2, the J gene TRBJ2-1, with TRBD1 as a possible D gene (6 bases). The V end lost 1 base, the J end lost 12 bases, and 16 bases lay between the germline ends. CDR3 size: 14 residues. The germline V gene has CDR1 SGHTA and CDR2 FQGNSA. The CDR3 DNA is TGTGCCAGCAGCTTAGATCGGACAGCGGTTGGGCAGTTCTTC. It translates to CASSLDRTAVGQFF.

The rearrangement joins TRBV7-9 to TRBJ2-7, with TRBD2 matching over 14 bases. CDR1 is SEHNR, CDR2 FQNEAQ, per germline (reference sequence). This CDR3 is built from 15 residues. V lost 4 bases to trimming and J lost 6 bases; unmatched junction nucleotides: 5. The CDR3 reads CASSWGLAGVGEQYF. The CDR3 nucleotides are TGTGCCAGCAGCTGGGGACTAGCGGGAGTAGGCGAGCAGTACTTC.

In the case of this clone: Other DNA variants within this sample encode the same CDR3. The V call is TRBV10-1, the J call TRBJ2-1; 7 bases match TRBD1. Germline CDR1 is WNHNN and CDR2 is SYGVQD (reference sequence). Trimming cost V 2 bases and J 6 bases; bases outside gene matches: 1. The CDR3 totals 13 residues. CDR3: CASSEPGGNEQFF. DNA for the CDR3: TGCGCCAGCAGTGAGCCAGGGGGCAATGAGCAGTTCTTC.

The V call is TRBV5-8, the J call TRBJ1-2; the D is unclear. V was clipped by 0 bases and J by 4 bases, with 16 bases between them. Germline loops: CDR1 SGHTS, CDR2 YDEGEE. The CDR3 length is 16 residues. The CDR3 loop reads CASSLERYEGSYGYTF. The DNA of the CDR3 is TGTGCCAGCAGCTTGGAAAGATATGAGGGATCCTATGGCTACACCTTC.

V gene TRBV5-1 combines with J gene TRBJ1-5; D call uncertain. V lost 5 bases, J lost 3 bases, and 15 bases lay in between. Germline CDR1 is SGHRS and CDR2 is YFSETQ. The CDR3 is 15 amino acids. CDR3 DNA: TGCGCCAGCAGTCATAAAGTGGGGTACAATCAGCCCCAGCATTTT. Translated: CASSHKVGYNQPQHF.

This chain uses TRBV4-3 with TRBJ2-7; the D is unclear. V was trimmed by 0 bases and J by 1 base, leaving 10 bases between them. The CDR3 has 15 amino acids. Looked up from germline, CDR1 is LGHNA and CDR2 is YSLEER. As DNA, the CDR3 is TGCGCCAGCAGCCAAGAGAGCAGGCTTTCCTACGAGCAGTACTTC. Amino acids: CASSQESRLSYEQYF.

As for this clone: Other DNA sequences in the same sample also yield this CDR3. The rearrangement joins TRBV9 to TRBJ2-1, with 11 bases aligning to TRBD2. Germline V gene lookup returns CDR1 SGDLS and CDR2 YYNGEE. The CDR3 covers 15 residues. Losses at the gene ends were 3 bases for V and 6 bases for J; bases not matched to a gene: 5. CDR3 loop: CASSAGTSGSNEQFF. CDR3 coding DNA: TGTGCCAGCAGCGCCGGGACTAGCGGTTCCAATGAGCAGTTCTTC.